The 12 T cell receptor beta chains below were found in one sample sequenced in a study of long-term antiretroviral therapy in people with HIV. Running of the v3.0 immunoSEQ assay took place at survey level. Assay: immunoSEQ multiplex PCR; the TCRdb copy retains only in-frame clones and omits some. Among about 28,000 clones listed, roughly 87% were seen once. The sequenced sample was unsorted PBMCs, obtained 2 years after starting antiretroviral therapy. The origin of the receptors is a man aged 50 to 60 with HIV.

The chain has TRBV7-9 and TRBJ2-7; the D is unclear. The CDR3 totals 13 residues. Germline loops: CDR1 SEHNR, CDR2 FQNEAQ (reference sequence). V lost 1 base to trimming and J lost 3 bases, with 7 bases between them. As DNA, the CDR3 is TGTGCCAGCAGCTTAGGGCGGCACTACGAGCAGTACTTC. Amino acid sequence: CASSLGRHYEQYF.

The chain employs TRBV5-1 and TRBJ2-7, with a weak D call TRBD2 (6 bases). Germline V gene data show CDR1 as SGHRS and CDR2 as YFSETQ. The CDR3 covers 15 residues. The V end lost 4 bases, the J end lost 3 bases, and 17 bases lay between the germline ends. The CDR3 sequence is CASSVAGTDFYEQYF. The CDR3 DNA sequence: TGCGCCAGCAGCGTGGCCGGGACTGACTTCTACGAGCAGTACTTC.

This chain connects TRBV5-1 to TRBJ2-3, with TRBD1 matching 9 bases. The CDR3 loop spans 15 amino acids. CDR1 is SGHRS and CDR2 is YFSETQ in the germline V gene. V gave up 4 bases and J gave up 6 bases; unmatched junction bases: 9. The CDR3, as DNA: TGCGCCAGCAGCCCACCGGGACAGGGCCAGGATACGCAGTATTTT. It specifies CASSPPGQGQDTQYF.

The CDR3 spells CASSWDRDMNTEAFF. The CDR3 coding sequence is TGTGCCAGCAGTTGGGACAGGGATATGAACACTGAAGCTTTCTTT. The V and J genes are TRBV6-5 and TRBJ1-1, with 9 nucleotides matching TRBD1. The V gene end was trimmed by 4 bases and the J gene end by 0 bases; junction bases not matched to a gene: 3. Germline CDR1 is MNHEY and CDR2 is SVGAGI. This CDR3 has 15 residues.

The V gene is TRBV28, the J gene TRBJ1-1; maybe TRBD1 (5 bases). The CDR3 is made up of 15 amino acids. The germline V and J ends were trimmed by 2 bases and 0 bases, with 10 bases remaining between them. Germline CDR1 reads MDHEN; CDR2 reads SYDVKM. This CDR3 reads CASSLGGTMNTEAFF. The CDR3 DNA sequence: TGTGCCAGCAGTTTAGGGGGGACTATGAACACTGAAGCTTTCTTT. The full variable domain, in which reference TRBV28 and TRBJ1-1 provide the parts outside the CDR3, is DVKVTQSSRYLVKRTGEKVFLECVQDMDHENMFWYRQDPGLGLRLIYFSYDVKMKEKGDIPEGYSVSREKKERFSLILESASTNQTSMYLCASSLGGTMNTEAFFGQGTRLTVV.

The chain links TRBV7-2 to TRBJ2-1; tentatively, D is TRBD2 (5 bases). Trimming removed 0 bases at V and 1 base at J, with 22 bases between. The CDR3 totals 20 residues. The germline V gene has CDR1 SGHTA and CDR2 FQGNSA. The CDR3 spells CASSLALETRASRSYNEQFF. CDR3 bases: TGTGCCAGCAGCTTAGCGCTAGAAACCCGGGCTAGCAGGTCCTACAATGAGCAGTTCTTC.

The DNA for the CDR3 is TGTGCCAGCAGCGTCTGGGTGACAGATACGCAGTATTTT. It specifies CASSVWVTDTQYF. This chain links TRBV7-9 with TRBJ2-3, with D unresolved. The CDR3 contains 13 residues. CDR1 and CDR2 from the germline V gene are SEHNR and FQNEAQ (reference sequence). The V end lost 5 bases, the J end lost 3 bases, and 9 bases lay between the germline ends.

DNA of the CDR3: TGTGCCAGCAGCTTAGGCCTATGGGACGGAGGCACTGAAGCTTTCTTT. This encodes CASSLGLWDGGTEAFF. V usage is TRBV11-3 and J usage is TRBJ1-1, with D perhaps TRBD1 (5 bases). Germline CDR1 and CDR2: SGHNT and YENEEA. Trimming shortened V by 1 base and J by 4 bases, and 16 bases separated the two germline ends. CDR3 size: 16 residues. Combining the CDR3 with reference TRBV11-3 and TRBJ1-1 gives the whole variable domain EAGVVQSPRYKIIEKKQPVAFWCNPISGHNTLYWYLQNLGQGPELLIRYENEEAVDDSQLPKDRFSAERLKGVDSTLKIQPAELGDSAVYLCASSLGLWDGGTEAFFGQGTRLTVV.

This chain uses TRBV18 with TRBJ1-1; the D is unclear. V was pared by 2 bases and J by 3 bases, with 16 bases between. Per germline, CDR1 KGHSH and CDR2 LQKENI. CDR3 length equals 16 residues. For the CDR3, the DNA is TGTGCCAGCTCACCAGCCGGAGCAGGTGGGGACACTGAAGCTTTCTTT. Translating gives CASSPAGAGGDTEAFF. Filled out from reference TRBV18 and TRBJ1-1, the complete variable domain reads NAGVMQNPRHLVRRRGQEARLRCSPMKGHSHVYWYRQLPEEGLKFMVYLQKENIIDESGMPKERFSAEFPKEGPSILRIQQVVRGDSAAYFCASSPAGAGGDTEAFFGQGTRLTVV.

V gene TRBV11-3 combines with J gene TRBJ1-2, with 8 nucleotides matching TRBD1. The CDR3 length is 16 residues. V gave up 1 base and J gave up 8 bases; unmatched junction bases: 12. Germline CDR1 SGHNT, CDR2 YENEEA. The CDR3 is CASSLGQGAFLGGYTF. The CDR3 nucleotides are TGTGCCAGCAGCTTAGGCCAGGGGGCCTTCTTAGGAGGCTACACCTTC.

The J gene is TRBJ2-7, the V gene TRBV6-1, with D possibly TRBD2 on 6 matching bases. The V end lost 4 bases, the J end lost 2 bases, and 12 bases lay between the germline ends. The length of the CDR3 is 14 residues. The V gene's germline CDR1 is MNHNS and CDR2 SASEGT. The CDR3 here is CASSVRDLTYEQYF. In DNA form, the CDR3 reads TGTGCCAGCAGTGTTCGGGACTTAACCTACGAGCAGTACTTC.

This clone was observed once. The genes are TRBV4-3 and TRBJ1-2, with TRBD1 matching over 9 bases. The CDR3 is made up of 18 amino acids. J was trimmed by 4 bases and V by 1 base; bases with no gene match: 13. CDR1 and CDR2 (germline): LGHNA, YSLEER. The CDR3 is CASSQAVSSGQGPYGYTF. CDR3 nucleotide sequence: TGCGCCAGCAGCCAAGCGGTATCGTCGGGACAGGGTCCCTATGGCTACACCTTC.